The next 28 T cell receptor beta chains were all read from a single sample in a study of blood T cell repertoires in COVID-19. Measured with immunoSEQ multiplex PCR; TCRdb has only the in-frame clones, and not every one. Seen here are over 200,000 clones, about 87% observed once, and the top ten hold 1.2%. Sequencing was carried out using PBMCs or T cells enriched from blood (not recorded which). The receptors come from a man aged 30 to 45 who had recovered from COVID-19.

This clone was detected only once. CDR3 nucleotide sequence: TGTGCCAGCAGCTTATCGGCTAGCCAACTGACAGAGACCCAGTACTTC. Translated, it gives CASSLSASQLTETQYF. The J gene is TRBJ2-5, the V gene TRBV7-2; D possibly corresponds to TRBD2 (5 bases). V shed 2 bases and J shed 4 bases, with 17 bases lying between them. Germline assignment: CDR1 SGHTA and CDR2 FQGNSA. This CDR3 contains 16 residues.

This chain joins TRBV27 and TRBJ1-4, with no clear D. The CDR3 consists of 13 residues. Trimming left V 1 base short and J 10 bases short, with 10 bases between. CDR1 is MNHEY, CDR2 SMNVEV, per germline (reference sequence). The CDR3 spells CASSLWVPGKLFF. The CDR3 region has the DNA TGTGCCAGCAGTTTATGGGTCCCAGGAAAACTGTTTTTT. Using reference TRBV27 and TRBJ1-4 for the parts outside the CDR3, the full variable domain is EAQVTQNPRYLITVTGKKLTVTCSQNMNHEYMSWYRQDPGLGLRQIYYSMNVEVTDKGDVPEGYKVSRKEKRNFPLILESPSPNQTSLYFCASSLWVPGKLFFGSGTQLSVL.

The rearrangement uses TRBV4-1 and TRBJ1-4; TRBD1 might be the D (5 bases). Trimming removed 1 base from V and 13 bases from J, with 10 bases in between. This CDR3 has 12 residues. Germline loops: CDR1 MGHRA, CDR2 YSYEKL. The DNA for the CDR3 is TGCGCCAGCAGCCAAGCCGGACAATTACTGTTTTTT. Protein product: CASSQAGQLLFF.

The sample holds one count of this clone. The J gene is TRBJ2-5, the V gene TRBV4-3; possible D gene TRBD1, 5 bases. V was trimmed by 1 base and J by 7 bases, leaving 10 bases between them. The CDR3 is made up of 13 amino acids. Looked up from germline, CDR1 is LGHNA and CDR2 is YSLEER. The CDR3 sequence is CASSQGQTGTQYF. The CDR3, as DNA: TGCGCCAGCAGCCAAGGACAGACGGGGACCCAGTACTTC.

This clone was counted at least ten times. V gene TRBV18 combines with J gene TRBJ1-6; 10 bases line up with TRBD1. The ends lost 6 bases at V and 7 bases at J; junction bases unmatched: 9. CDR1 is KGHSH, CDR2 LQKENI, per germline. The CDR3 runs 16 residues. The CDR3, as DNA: TGTGCCAGCTCCCACACCGGGACAGGGGTAAATTCACCCCTCCACTTT. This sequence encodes CASSHTGTGVNSPLHF.

As DNA, the CDR3 is TGTGCCAGCAGTGACTCGACGGGGGGGCCGGATGAGCAGTTCTTC. Encoded protein: CASSDSTGGPDEQFF. The genes are TRBV6-4 and TRBJ2-1; 8 bases line up with TRBD2. The germline CDR1 and CDR2 sequences are MRHNA and SNTAGT. The V segment lost 0 bases and the J segment 8 bases; nucleotides outside the gene matches: 6. This CDR3 is 15 amino acids long.

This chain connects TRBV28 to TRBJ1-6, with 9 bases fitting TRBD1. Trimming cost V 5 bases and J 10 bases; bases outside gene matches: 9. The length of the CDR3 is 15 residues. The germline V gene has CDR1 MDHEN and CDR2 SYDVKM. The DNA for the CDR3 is TGTGCCAGCAGTCCTCCGGGACAGGGCAGATCACCCCTCCACTTT. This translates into CASSPPGQGRSPLHF.

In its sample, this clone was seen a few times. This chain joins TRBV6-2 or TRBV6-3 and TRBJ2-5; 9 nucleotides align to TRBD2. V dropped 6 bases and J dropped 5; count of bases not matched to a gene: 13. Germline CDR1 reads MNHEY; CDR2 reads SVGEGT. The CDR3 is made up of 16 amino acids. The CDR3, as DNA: TGTGCCAGCAGCCTCAATAGCGGGGGAGGTACGGAGACCCAGTACTTC. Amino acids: CASSLNSGGGTETQYF.

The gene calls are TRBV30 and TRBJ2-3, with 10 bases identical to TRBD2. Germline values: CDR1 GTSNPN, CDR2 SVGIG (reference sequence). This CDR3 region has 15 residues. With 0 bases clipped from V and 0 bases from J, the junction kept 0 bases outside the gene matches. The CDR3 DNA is TGTGCCTGGAGTGTACTAGCGGGGAGCACAGATACGCAGTATTTT. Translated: CAWSVLAGSTDTQYF.

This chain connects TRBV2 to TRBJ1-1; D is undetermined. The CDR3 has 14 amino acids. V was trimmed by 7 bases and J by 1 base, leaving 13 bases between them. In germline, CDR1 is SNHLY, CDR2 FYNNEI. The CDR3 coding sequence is TGTGCCAGCATTGCCGGAGCCCCGAACACTGAAGCTTTCTTT. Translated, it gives CASIAGAPNTEAFF. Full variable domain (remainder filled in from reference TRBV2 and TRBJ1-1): EPEVTQTPSHQVTQMGQEVILRCVPISNHLYFYWYRQILGQKVEFLVSFYNNEISEKSEIFDDQFSVERPDGSNFTLKIRSTKLEDSAMYFCASIAGAPNTEAFFGQGTRLTVV.

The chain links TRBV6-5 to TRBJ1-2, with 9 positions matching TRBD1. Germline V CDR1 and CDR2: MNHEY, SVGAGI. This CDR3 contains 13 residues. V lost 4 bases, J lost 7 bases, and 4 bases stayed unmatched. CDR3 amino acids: CASSSLDRGGYTF. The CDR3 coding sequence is TGTGCCAGCAGTTCCTTGGACAGGGGTGGCTACACCTTC.

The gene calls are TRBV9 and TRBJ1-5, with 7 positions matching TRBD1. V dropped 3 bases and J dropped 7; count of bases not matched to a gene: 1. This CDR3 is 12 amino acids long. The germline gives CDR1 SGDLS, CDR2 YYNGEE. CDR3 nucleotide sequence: TGTGCCAGCAGCGGAGGGGGCCAGCCCCAGCATTTT. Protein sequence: CASSGGGQPQHF.

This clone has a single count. The CDR3 region is CATGGRGDYGYTF. The CDR3 DNA reads TGTGCCACCGGCGGCAGGGGTGACTATGGCTACACCTTC. V usage is TRBV5-4 and J usage is TRBJ1-2; D may be TRBD1 (6 bases). V lost 9 bases to trimming and J lost 3 bases, with 15 bases between them. The CDR3 contains 13 residues. From germline, CDR1 is SGHNT and CDR2 YYREEE (reference sequence).

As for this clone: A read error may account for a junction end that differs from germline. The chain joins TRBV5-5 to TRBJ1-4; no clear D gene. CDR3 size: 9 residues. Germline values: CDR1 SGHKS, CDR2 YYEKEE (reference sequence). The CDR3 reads CASSLGGDF. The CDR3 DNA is TGTGCCAGCAGCTTGGGGGGAGACTTT.

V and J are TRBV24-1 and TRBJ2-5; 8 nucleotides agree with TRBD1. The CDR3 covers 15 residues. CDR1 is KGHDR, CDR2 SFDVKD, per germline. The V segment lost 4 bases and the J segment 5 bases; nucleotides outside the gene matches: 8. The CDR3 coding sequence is TGTGCCACCAGTGAGAGGGACAGGCTGGGTGAGACCCAGTACTTC. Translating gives CATSERDRLGETQYF.

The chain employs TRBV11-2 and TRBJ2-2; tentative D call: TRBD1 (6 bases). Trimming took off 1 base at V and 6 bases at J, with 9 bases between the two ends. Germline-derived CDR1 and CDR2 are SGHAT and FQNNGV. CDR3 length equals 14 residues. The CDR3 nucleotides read TGTGCCAGCAGCTTAGTTAAGGGGGCCGGGGAGCTGTTTTTT. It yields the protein CASSLVKGAGELFF. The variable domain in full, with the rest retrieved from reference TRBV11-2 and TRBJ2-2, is EAGVAQSPRYKIIEKRQSVAFWCNPISGHATLYWYQQILGQGPKLLIQFQNNGVVDDSQLPKDRFSAERLKGVDSTLKIQPAKLEDSAVYLCASSLVKGAGELFFGEGSRLTVL.

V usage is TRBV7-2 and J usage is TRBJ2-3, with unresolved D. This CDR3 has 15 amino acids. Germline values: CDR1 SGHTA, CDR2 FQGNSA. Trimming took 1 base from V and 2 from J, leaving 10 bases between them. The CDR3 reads CASSLGLEPTDTQYF. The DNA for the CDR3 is TGTGCCAGCAGCTTAGGCCTAGAACCCACAGATACGCAGTATTTT.

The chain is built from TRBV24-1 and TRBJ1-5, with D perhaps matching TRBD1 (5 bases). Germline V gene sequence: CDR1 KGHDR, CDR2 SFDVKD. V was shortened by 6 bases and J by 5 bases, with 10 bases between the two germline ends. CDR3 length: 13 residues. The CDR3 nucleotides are TGTGCCACCAGTCCCTCGACAGATCAGCCCCAGCATTTT. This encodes CATSPSTDQPQHF.

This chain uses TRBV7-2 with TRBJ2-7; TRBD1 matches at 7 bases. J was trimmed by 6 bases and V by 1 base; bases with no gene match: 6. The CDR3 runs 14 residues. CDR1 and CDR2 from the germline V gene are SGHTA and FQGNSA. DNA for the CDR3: TGTGCCAGCAGCTTAGGGCGGGCAGGGGGCGAGCAGTACTTC. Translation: CASSLGRAGGEQYF.

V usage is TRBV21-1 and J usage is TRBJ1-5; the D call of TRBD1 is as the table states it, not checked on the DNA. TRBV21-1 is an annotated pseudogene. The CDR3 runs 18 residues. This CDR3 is CASSRLVTGPLSNQPQHF. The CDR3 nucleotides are TGTGCCAGCAGCCGGCTAGTCACAGGCCCCCTTAGCAATCAGCCCCAGCATTTT.

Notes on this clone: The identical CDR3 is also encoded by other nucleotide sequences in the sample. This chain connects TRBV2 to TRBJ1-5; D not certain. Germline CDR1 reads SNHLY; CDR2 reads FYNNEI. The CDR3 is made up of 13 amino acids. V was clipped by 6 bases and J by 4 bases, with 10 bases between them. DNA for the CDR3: TGTGCCAGCAGGCCGGGAGTTAATCAGCCCCAGCATTTT. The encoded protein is CASRPGVNQPQHF.

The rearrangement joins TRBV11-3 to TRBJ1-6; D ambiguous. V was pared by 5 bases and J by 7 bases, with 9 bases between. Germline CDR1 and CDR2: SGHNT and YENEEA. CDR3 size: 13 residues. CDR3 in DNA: TGTGCCAGCAGCCCCGGGAGAAATTCACCCCTCCACTTT. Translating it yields CASSPGRNSPLHF. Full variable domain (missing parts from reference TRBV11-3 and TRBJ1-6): EAGVVQSPRYKIIEKKQPVAFWCNPISGHNTLYWYLQNLGQGPELLIRYENEEAVDDSQLPKDRFSAERLKGVDSTLKIQPAELGDSAVYLCASSPGRNSPLHFGNGTRLTVT.

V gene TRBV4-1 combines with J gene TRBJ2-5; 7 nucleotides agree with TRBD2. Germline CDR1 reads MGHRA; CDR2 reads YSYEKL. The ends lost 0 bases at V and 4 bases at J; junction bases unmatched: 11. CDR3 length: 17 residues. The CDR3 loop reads CASSQDYRGGRGETQYF. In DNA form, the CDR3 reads TGCGCCAGCAGCCAAGATTATCGCGGCGGGAGAGGAGAGACCCAGTACTTC.

CDR3 bases: TGTGCCAGCAGCTTGGGCAGGGTGGGGTATTTT. Translating gives CASSLGRVGYF. This chain uses TRBV5-8 with TRBJ2-3; D perhaps matches TRBD1 (5 bases). The CDR3 spans 11 residues. Between the trimmed V and J ends, which lost 0 bases and 14 bases, there was a span of 10 bases. Germline CDR1 and CDR2: SGHTS and YDEGEE.

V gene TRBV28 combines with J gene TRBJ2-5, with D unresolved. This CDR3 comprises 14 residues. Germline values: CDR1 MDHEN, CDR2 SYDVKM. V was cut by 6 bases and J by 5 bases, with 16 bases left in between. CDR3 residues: CASRNTFLVETQYF. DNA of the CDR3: TGTGCCAGCAGAAATACCTTTCTAGTGGAGACCCAGTACTTC. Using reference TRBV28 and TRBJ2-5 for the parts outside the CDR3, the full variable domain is DVKVTQSSRYLVKRTGEKVFLECVQDMDHENMFWYRQDPGLGLRLIYFSYDVKMKEKGDIPEGYSVSREKKERFSLILESASTNQTSMYLCASRNTFLVETQYFGPGTRLLVL.

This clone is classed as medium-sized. The CDR3 is CASSMTREVSEQFF. The CDR3 DNA is TGTGCCAGTAGTATGACCAGGGAGGTCAGTGAGCAGTTCTTC. J is TRBJ2-1 and V is TRBV19; perhaps TRBD2 as D (6 bases). Trimming took 3 bases from V and 9 from J, leaving 15 bases between them. The CDR3 sequence is 14 residues long. The germline V gene encodes CDR1 LNHDA and CDR2 SQIVND (reference sequence).

The CDR3: CASSLDGRGGYSNQPQHF. Written as DNA, the CDR3 is TGTGCCAGCAGCTTAGATGGCAGGGGCGGGTATAGCAATCAGCCCCAGCATTTT. V usage is TRBV11-3 and J usage is TRBJ1-5; TRBD1 is a possible D gene (6 bases). V was shortened by 0 bases and J by 0 bases, with 15 bases between the two germline ends. The CDR3 is made up of 18 amino acids. CDR1 is SGHNT, CDR2 YENEEA, per germline.

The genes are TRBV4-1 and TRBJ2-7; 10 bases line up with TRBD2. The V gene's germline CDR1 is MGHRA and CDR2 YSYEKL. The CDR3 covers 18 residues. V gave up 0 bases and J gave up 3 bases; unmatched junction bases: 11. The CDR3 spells CASSQESMRTSGGYEQYF. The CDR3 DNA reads TGCGCCAGCAGCCAAGAGTCAATGCGGACTAGCGGTGGCTACGAGCAGTACTTC.